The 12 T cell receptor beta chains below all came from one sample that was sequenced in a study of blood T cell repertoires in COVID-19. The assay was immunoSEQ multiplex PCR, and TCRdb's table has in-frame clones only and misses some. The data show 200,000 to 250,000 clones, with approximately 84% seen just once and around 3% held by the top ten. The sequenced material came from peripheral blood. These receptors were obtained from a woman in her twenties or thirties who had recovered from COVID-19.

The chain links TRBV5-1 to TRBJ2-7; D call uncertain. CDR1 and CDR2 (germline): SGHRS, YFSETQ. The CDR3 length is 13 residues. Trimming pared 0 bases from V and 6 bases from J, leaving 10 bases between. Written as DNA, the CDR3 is TGCGCCAGCAGCTTGGTCCCCTTCCCCGAGCAGTACTTC. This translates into CASSLVPFPEQYF. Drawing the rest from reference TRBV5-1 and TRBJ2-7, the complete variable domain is KAGVTQTPRYLIKTRGQQVTLSCSPISGHRSVSWYQQTPGQGLQFLFEYFSETQRNKGNFPGRFSGRQFSNSRSEMNVSTLELGDSALYLCASSLVPFPEQYFGPGTRLTVT.

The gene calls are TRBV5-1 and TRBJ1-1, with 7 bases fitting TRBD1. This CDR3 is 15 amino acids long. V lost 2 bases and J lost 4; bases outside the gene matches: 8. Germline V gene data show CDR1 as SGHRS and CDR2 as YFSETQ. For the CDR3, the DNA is TGCGCCAGCAGCTTTGGACAGGCAAGAGGCACTGAAGCTTTCTTT. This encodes CASSFGQARGTEAFF. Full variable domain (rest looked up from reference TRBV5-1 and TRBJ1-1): KAGVTQTPRYLIKTRGQQVTLSCSPISGHRSVSWYQQTPGQGLQFLFEYFSETQRNKGNFPGRFSGRQFSNSRSEMNVSTLELGDSALYLCASSFGQARGTEAFFGQGTRLTVV.

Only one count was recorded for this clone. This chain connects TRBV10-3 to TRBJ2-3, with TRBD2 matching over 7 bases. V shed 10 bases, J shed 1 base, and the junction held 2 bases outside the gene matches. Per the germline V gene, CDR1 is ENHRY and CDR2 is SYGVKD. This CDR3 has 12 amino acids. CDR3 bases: TGTGCCACCCGGGGGGGCACAGATACGCAGTATTTT. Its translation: CATRGGTDTQYF.

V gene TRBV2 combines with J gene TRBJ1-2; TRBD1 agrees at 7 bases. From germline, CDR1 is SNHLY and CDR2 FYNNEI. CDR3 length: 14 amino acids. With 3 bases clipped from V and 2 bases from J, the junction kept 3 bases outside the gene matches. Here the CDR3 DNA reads TGTGCCAGCAGTGACGCCAGGGGGAACTATGGCTACACCTTC. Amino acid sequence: CASSDARGNYGYTF.

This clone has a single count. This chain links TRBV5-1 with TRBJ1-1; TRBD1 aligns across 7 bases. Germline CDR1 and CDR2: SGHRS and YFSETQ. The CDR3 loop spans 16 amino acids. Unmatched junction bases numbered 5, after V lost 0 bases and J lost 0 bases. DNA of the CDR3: TGCGCCAGCAGCTTGGAGCCGGGACAGCTGAACACTGAAGCTTTCTTT. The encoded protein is CASSLEPGQLNTEAFF.

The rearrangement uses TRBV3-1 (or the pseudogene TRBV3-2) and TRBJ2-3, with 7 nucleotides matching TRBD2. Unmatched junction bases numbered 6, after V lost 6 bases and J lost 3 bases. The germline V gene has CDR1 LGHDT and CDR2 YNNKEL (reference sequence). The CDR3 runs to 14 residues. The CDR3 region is CASRGEGRTDTQYF. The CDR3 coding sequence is TGTGCCAGCAGGGGGGAGGGTAGAACAGATACGCAGTATTTT.

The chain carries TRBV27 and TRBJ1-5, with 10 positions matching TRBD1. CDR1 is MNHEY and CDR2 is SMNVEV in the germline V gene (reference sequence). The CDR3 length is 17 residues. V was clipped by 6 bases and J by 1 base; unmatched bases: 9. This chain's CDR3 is CASSPGTGAGSNQPQHF. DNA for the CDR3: TGTGCCAGCAGCCCCGGGACAGGGGCAGGAAGCAATCAGCCCCAGCATTTT.

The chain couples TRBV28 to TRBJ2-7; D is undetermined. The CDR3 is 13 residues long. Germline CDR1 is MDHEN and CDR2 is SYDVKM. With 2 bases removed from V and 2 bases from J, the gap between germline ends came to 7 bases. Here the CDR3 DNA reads TGTGCCAGCAGTTTAGCCAGCGCCTACGAGCAGTACTTC. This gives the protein CASSLASAYEQYF.

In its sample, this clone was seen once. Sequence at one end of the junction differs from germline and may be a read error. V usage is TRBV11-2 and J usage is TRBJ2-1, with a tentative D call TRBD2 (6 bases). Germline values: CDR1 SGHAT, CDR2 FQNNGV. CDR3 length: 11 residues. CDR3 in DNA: TGTGCCAGCAGCCTCTCGGGAGAGCGGTTCTTC. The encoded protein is CASSLSGERFF.

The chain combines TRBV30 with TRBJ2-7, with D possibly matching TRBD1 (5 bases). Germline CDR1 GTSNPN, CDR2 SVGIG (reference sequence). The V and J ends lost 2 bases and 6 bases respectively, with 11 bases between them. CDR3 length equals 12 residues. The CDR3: CAWSQGHLEQYF. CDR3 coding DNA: TGTGCCTGGAGTCAGGGTCACCTCGAGCAGTACTTC.

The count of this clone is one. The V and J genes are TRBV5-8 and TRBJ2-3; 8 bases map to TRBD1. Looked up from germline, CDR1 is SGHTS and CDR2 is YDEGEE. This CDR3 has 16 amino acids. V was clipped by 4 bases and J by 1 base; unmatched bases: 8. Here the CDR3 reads CASSGGTGLRTDTQYF. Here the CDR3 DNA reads TGTGCCAGCAGCGGAGGGACAGGACTTCGCACAGATACGCAGTATTTT.

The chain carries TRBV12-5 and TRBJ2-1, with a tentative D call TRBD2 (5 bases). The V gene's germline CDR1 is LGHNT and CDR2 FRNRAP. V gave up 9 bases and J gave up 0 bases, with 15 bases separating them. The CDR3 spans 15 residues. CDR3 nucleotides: TGTGCTAGCCAACTCCTAGCAAGCTCCTACAATGAGCAGTTCTTC. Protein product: CASQLLASSYNEQFF.